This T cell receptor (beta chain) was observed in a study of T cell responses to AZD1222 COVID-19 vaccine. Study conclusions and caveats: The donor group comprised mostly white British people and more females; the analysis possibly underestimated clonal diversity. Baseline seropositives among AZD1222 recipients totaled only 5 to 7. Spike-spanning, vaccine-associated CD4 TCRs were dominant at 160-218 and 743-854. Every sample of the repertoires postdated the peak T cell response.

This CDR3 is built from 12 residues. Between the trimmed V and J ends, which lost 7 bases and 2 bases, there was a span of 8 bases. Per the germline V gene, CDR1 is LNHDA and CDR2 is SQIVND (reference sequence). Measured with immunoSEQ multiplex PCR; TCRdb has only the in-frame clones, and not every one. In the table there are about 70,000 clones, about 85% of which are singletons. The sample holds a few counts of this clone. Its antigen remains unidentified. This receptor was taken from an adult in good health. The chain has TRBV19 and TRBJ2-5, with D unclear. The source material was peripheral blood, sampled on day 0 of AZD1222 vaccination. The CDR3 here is CASKTDQETQYF. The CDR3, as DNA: TGTGCCAGTAAAACAGATCAAGAGACCCAGTACTTC.